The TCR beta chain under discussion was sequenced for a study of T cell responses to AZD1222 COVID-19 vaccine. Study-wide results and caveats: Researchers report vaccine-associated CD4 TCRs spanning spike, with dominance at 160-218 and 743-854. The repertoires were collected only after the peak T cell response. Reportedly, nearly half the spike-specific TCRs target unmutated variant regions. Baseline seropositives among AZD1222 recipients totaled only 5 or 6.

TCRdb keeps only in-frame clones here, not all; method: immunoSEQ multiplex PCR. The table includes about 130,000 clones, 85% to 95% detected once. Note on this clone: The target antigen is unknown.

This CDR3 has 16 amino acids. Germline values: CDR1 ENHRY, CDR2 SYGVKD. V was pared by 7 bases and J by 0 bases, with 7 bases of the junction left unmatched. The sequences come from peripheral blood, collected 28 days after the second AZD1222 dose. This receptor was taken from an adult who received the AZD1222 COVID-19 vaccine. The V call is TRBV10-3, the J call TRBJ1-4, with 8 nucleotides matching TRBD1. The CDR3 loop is CAIKPGQDTTNEKLFF. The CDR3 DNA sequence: TGTGCCATCAAGCCGGGACAGGATACAACTAATGAAAAACTGTTTTTT.